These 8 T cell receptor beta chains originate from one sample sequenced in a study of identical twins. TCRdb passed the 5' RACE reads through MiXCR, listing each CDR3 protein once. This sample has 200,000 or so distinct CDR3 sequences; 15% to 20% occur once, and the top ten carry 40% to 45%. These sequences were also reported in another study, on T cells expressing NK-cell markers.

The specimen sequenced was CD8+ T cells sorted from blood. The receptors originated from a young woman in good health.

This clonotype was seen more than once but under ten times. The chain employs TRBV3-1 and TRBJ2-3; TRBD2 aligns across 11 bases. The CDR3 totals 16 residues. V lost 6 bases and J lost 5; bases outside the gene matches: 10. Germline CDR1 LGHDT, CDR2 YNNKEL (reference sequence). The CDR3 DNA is TGTGCCAGCAGGGCTACTAGCGGGAGATATAAAGATACGCAGTATTTT. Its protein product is CASRATSGRYKDTQYF.

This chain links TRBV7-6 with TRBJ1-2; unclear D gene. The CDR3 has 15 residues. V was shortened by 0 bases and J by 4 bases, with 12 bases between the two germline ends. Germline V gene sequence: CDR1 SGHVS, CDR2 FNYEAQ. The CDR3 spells CASSLAGETAYGYTF. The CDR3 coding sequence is TGTGCCAGCAGCTTAGCGGGTGAAACCGCCTATGGCTACACCTTC.

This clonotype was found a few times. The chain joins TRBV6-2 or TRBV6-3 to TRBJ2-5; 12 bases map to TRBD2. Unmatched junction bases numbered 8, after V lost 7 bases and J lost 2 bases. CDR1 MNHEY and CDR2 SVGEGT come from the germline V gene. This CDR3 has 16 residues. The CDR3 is CASMTSGGVDQETQYF. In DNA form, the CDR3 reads TGTGCCAGCATGACTAGCGGGGGAGTTGATCAAGAGACCCAGTACTTC.

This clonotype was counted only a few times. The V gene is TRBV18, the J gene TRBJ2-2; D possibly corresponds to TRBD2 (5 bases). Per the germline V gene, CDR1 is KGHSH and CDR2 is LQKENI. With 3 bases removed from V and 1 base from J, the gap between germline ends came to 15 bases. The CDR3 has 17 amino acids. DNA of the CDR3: TGTGCCAGCTCACCCCCCGGTCCGCGGGTGAACACCGGGGAGCTGTTTTTT. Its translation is CASSPPGPRVNTGELFF.

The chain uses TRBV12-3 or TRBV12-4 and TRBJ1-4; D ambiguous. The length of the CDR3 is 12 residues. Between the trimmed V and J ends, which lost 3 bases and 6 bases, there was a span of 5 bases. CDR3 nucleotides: TGTGCCAGCAGTTTGCCGGATGAAAAACTGTTTTTT. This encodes CASSLPDEKLFF.

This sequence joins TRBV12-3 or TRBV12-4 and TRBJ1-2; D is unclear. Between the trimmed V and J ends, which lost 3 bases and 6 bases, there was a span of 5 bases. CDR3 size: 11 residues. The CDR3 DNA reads TGTGCCAGCAGTTTGGAAAATGGCTACACCTTC. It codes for CASSLENGYTF.

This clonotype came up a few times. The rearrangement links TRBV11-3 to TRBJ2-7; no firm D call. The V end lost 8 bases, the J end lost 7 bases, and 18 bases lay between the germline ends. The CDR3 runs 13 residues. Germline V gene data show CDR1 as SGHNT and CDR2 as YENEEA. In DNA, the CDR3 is TGTGCCAGCTCCCCCGGAACGGACCTGGAGCAGTACTTC. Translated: CASSPGTDLEQYF.

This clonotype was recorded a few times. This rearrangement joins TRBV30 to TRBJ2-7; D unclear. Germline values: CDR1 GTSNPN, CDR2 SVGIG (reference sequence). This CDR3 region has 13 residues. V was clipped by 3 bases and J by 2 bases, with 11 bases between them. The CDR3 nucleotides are TGTGCCTGGAGCTGGGCAGGAGCCTACGAGCAGTACTTC. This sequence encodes CAWSWAGAYEQYF.